These T cell receptor beta chains were read from a single sample in a study of T cell clones after liver transplantation. The data were produced by immunoSEQ multiplex PCR, yet TCRdb's version contains in-frame clones alone and is incomplete. The table has around 26,000 clones, 55% to 75% seen once; the top ten hold approximately 3%. The material sequenced was CD4+ T cells from blood, taken before liver transplant. These TCRs come from a human donor who received a liver transplant. Both conserved end residues are part of each CDR3. Each record gives: J gene, D gene, clone size, V gene, CDR3 protein, CDR3 DNA. The D gene is left open where the match is weak. Clone size, where shown, is once, few, many, or a class for clones that have expanded.

j_call: TRBJ2-4
d_call: .
clone_size: .
v_call: TRBV12-5
cdr3_aa: CASGLGTGKNIQYF
cdr3_nt: TGTGCTAGTGGTTTGGGCACGGGCAAAAACATTCAGTACTTC

j_call: TRBJ2-6
d_call: TRBD1
clone_size: once
v_call: TRBV10-3
cdr3_aa: CAISQIGQDKSSGANVLTF
cdr3_nt: TGTGCCATCAGCCAAATCGGACAGGACAAAAGCTCTGGGGCCAACGTCCTGACTTTC

j_call: TRBJ1-1
d_call: .
clone_size: .
v_call: TRBV28
cdr3_aa: CASSLGGGMNTEAFF
cdr3_nt: TGTGCCAGCAGTTTAGGGGGGGGTATGAACACTGAAGCTTTCTTT

j_call: TRBJ2-5
d_call: TRBD2
clone_size: .
v_call: TRBV19
cdr3_aa: CASSMGLAGGSAQYF
cdr3_nt: TGTGCCAGTAGTATGGGACTAGCGGGTGGTTCGGCCCAGTACTTC

j_call: TRBJ1-1
d_call: .
clone_size: few
v_call: TRBV9
cdr3_aa: CASSRRGRPNTEAFF
cdr3_nt: TGTGCCAGCAGCCGGAGAGGGCGACCGAACACTGAAGCTTTCTTT

j_call: TRBJ1-1
d_call: .
clone_size: .
v_call: TRBV29-1
cdr3_aa: CSVVHGNMNTEAFF
cdr3_nt: TGCAGCGTTGTCCACGGAAACATGAACACTGAAGCTTTCTTT

j_call: TRBJ2-3
d_call: TRBD2
clone_size: .
v_call: TRBV7-2
cdr3_aa: CASRPSGRDTQYF
cdr3_nt: TGTGCCAGCCGGCCTAGCGGGAGGGATACGCAGTATTTT

j_call: TRBJ1-3
d_call: .
clone_size: .
v_call: TRBV2
cdr3_aa: CASSFDTEVGNTIYF
cdr3_nt: TGTGCCAGCAGTTTTGATACGGAGGTTGGAAACACCATATATTTT

j_call: TRBJ2-2
d_call: .
clone_size: .
v_call: TRBV11-3
cdr3_aa: CASSLGTGNTGELFF
cdr3_nt: TGTGCCAGCAGCTTAGGCACAGGGAACACCGGGGAGCTGTTTTTT

j_call: TRBJ2-3
d_call: .
clone_size: once
v_call: TRBV7-2
cdr3_aa: CASSSSTDTQYF
cdr3_nt: TGTGCCAGCAGCTCGAGCACAGATACGCAGTATTTT

j_call: TRBJ2-7
d_call: .
clone_size: .
v_call: TRBV15
cdr3_aa: CATSRDFSYEQYF
cdr3_nt: TGTGCCACCAGCCGCGATTTCTCCTACGAGCAGTACTTC

j_call: TRBJ2-1
d_call: TRBD1
clone_size: .
v_call: TRBV19
cdr3_aa: CASTQDRGYYNEQFF
cdr3_nt: TGTGCCAGTACCCAGGACAGGGGCTACTACAATGAGCAGTTCTTC

j_call: TRBJ2-7
d_call: .
clone_size: medium-sized
v_call: TRBV2
cdr3_aa: CASSENHSSYEQYF
cdr3_nt: TGTGCCAGCAGTGAGAATCATAGCTCCTACGAGCAGTACTTC

j_call: TRBJ2-1
d_call: .
clone_size: .
v_call: TRBV2
cdr3_aa: CASSEVQSSASYNEQFF
cdr3_nt: TGTGCCAGCAGTGAAGTGCAGTCTAGCGCTTCCTACAATGAGCAGTTCTTC

j_call: TRBJ1-4
d_call: .
clone_size: .
v_call: TRBV19
cdr3_aa: CASGTGRPTNEKLFF
cdr3_nt: TGTGCCAGTGGAACGGGTCGACCAACTAATGAAAAACTGTTTTTT

j_call: TRBJ2-3
d_call: .
clone_size: .
v_call: TRBV11-3
cdr3_aa: CASSLDMGRTDTQYF
cdr3_nt: TGTGCCAGCAGCTTAGATATGGGACGAACAGATACGCAGTATTTT

j_call: TRBJ2-4
d_call: TRBD2
clone_size: .
v_call: TRBV27
cdr3_aa: CASSSLAGGPKENIQYF
cdr3_nt: TGTGCCAGCAGTTCTTTAGCGGGAGGGCCTAAAGAAAACATTCAGTACTTC

j_call: TRBJ1-4
d_call: TRBD1
clone_size: .
v_call: TRBV7-9
cdr3_aa: CASSPQQGASEKLFF
cdr3_nt: TGTGCCAGCAGCCCACAACAGGGGGCCAGCGAAAAACTGTTTTTT

j_call: TRBJ2-2
d_call: TRBD1
clone_size: .
v_call: TRBV19
cdr3_aa: CASSILGTGKIANTGELFF
cdr3_nt: TGTGCCAGTAGTATCTTGGGGACAGGGAAAATCGCGAACACCGGGGAGCTGTTTTTT

j_call: TRBJ1-1
d_call: .
clone_size: .
v_call: TRBV11-2
cdr3_aa: CASSLGIGDTEAFF
cdr3_nt: TGTGCCAGCAGCTTAGGAATTGGGGACACTGAAGCTTTCTTT

j_call: TRBJ2-1
d_call: .
clone_size: .
v_call: TRBV5-6
cdr3_aa: CASSSGDLPGPNNEQFF
cdr3_nt: TGTGCCAGCAGCTCTGGTGACCTACCGGGTCCCAACAATGAGCAGTTCTTC

j_call: TRBJ1-2
d_call: .
clone_size: .
v_call: TRBV5-1
cdr3_aa: CASSPTGQVTYGYTF
cdr3_nt: TGCGCCAGCAGCCCCACGGGGCAGGTTACTTATGGCTACACCTTC

j_call: TRBJ1-5
d_call: .
clone_size: .
v_call: TRBV30
cdr3_aa: CAWSAPGGNQPQHF
cdr3_nt: TGTGCCTGGAGTGCCCCCGGGGGCAATCAGCCCCAGCATTTT

j_call: TRBJ1-4
d_call: TRBD1
clone_size: .
v_call: TRBV28
cdr3_aa: CASSRGQGREKLFF
cdr3_nt: TGTGCCAGCAGTCGGGGACAGGGTAGAGAAAAACTGTTTTTT

j_call: TRBJ2-5
d_call: .
clone_size: few
v_call: TRBV2
cdr3_aa: CASSETGQETQYF
cdr3_nt: TGTGCCAGCTCGGAGACAGGCCAAGAGACCCAGTACTTC